A single sample is the source of the 22 T cell receptor beta chains below, sequenced in a study of T cells in tuberculosis. Sorting used thawed, overnight-rested PBMC stained with anti-CD3, a viability dye and GMM-loaded CD1B tetramer. C32 glucose monomycolate from Rhodococcus equi was loaded onto the CD1B tetramers. Profiled with immunoSEQ multiplex PCR; TCRdb holds only in-frame clones, not every one. The sample includes 88,000 or so clones, roughly 88% of them seen just once. Sequences were obtained from CD1b-GMM tetramer-negative cells sorted from PBMCs. The receptors originated from an adult woman with latent tuberculosis.

The chain uses TRBV7-2 and TRBJ1-1, with TRBD1 identical over 7 bases. The V gene end was trimmed by 5 bases and the J gene end by 4 bases; junction bases not matched to a gene: 4. CDR1 SGHTA and CDR2 FQGNSA come from the germline V gene. CDR3 length: 13 amino acids. The CDR3 DNA reads TGTGCCAGCAGCCCAGACAGGGCCACTGAAGCTTTCTTT. Encoded protein: CASSPDRATEAFF.

The V call is TRBV5-1, the J call TRBJ1-5; D is ambiguous. The V end was cut by 0 bases, the J end by 4 bases, with 14 bases between. CDR1 is SGHRS and CDR2 is YFSETQ in the germline V gene. The CDR3 is 16 amino acids. CDR3 nucleotides: TGCGCCAGCAGCTTGGGTAACAGCGGATTTAATCAGCCCCAGCATTTT. Its translation: CASSLGNSGFNQPQHF.

This chain connects TRBV7-3 to TRBJ2-2; weak D call: TRBD1 (6 bases). From germline, CDR1 is SGHTA and CDR2 FQGTGA. This CDR3 has 15 residues. Trimming shortened V by 2 bases and J by 1 base, and 8 bases separated the two germline ends. CDR3 bases: TGTGCCAGCAGCTTAGGACAGAAGAACACCGGGGAGCTGTTTTTT. This translates into CASSLGQKNTGELFF.

The gene calls are TRBV29-1 and TRBJ2-5, with D perhaps TRBD1 (5 bases). V was clipped by 3 bases and J by 1 base, with 6 bases between them. The length of the CDR3 is 12 residues. CDR1 and CDR2 from the germline V gene are SQVTM and ANQGSEA. The CDR3 here is CSVDDSQETQYF. In DNA, the CDR3 is TGCAGCGTTGACGACAGCCAAGAGACCCAGTACTTC.

For the CDR3, the DNA is TGTGCCAGCAGTTACTCCGGGACACCATACGAGCAGTACTTC. Encoded protein: CASSYSGTPYEQYF. This chain joins TRBV6-5 and TRBJ2-7; D possibly corresponds to TRBD1 (6 bases). V was pared by 0 bases and J by 4 bases, with 10 bases between. Germline V lookup: CDR1 MNHEY, CDR2 SVGAGI. This CDR3 comprises 14 residues.

V and J are TRBV19 and TRBJ1-6; D remains unclear. Germline loops: CDR1 LNHDA, CDR2 SQIVND (reference sequence). This CDR3 comprises 13 residues. V lost 0 bases, J lost 10 bases, and 7 bases lay in between. In DNA, the CDR3 is TGTGCCAGTAGTATAGAAGCGAACTCACCCCTCCACTTT. This encodes CASSIEANSPLHF.

This clone appeared once. The DNA of the CDR3 is TGCGCCAGCAGCCCTGACGGAGCTAACTATGGCTACACCTTC. Translating gives CASSPDGANYGYTF. The V gene is TRBV5-1, the J gene TRBJ1-2, with unresolved D. V was cut by 4 bases and J by 0 bases, with 10 bases left in between. There are 14 residues in the CDR3. The germline CDR1 and CDR2 sequences are SGHRS and YFSETQ.

The chain joins TRBV4-1 to TRBJ1-4; D unresolved. The CDR3 has 16 residues. With 0 bases removed from V and 8 bases from J, the gap between germline ends came to 16 bases. Per the germline V gene, CDR1 is MGHRA and CDR2 is YSYEKL. As DNA, the CDR3 is TGCGCCAGCAGCCAAGATAAGCGGGCAGGATACGAAAAACTGTTTTTT. Protein product: CASSQDKRAGYEKLFF.

The chain joins TRBV19 to TRBJ1-6, with 8 bases lining up with TRBD1. J lost 7 bases, V lost 7 bases, and 6 bases had no gene match. Germline V gene sequence: CDR1 LNHDA, CDR2 SQIVND (reference sequence). This CDR3 is 14 amino acids long. The CDR3 DNA reads as TGTGCCAGTATCGGACAGGGACGAAATTCACCCCTCCACTTT. It is translated as CASIGQGRNSPLHF.

The rearrangement links TRBV5-1 to TRBJ2-4; TRBD1 agrees at 9 bases. Germline-derived CDR1 and CDR2 are SGHRS and YFSETQ. V was pared by 4 bases and J by 0 bases, with 8 bases of the junction left unmatched. CDR3 length: 17 residues. DNA of the CDR3: TGCGCCAGCAGCGGCACAGGGGGCCCCCCAGCCAAAAACATTCAGTACTTC. Translating gives CASSGTGGPPAKNIQYF.

The gene calls are TRBV27 and TRBJ2-1; D may be TRBD2 (5 bases). There are 14 residues in the CDR3. Trimming cost V 4 bases and J 6 bases, with 13 bases left between them. Germline CDR1 is MNHEY and CDR2 is SMNVEV (reference sequence). The DNA for the CDR3 is TGTGCCAGCAGTTACGCTGAGGGTAGCAATGAGCAGTTCTTC. It encodes CASSYAEGSNEQFF.

This chain links TRBV7-3 with TRBJ1-5; tentatively, D is TRBD1 (5 bases). This CDR3 is built from 16 residues. V lost 5 bases and J lost 1, with 15 bases in between. In germline, CDR1 is SGHTA, CDR2 FQGTGA. The CDR3 DNA is TGTGCCAGCAGCCTCGGCGGGGCGGGGAGCAATCAGCCCCAGCATTTT. As protein: CASSLGGAGSNQPQHF.

The gene calls are TRBV19 and TRBJ1-1; tentatively, D is TRBD1 (6 bases). Trimming cost V 5 bases and J 1 base, with 8 bases left between them. CDR1 and CDR2 from the germline V gene are LNHDA and SQIVND (reference sequence). The CDR3 is 13 residues long. This CDR3 is CASSATGNTEAFF. The CDR3 nucleotides read TGTGCCAGTAGTGCGACAGGGAACACTGAAGCTTTCTTT.

This chain uses TRBV6-1 with TRBJ1-5, with 7 bases aligning to TRBD1. Trimming cost V 6 bases and J 2 bases; bases outside gene matches: 4. The CDR3 is 14 amino acids. The V gene's germline CDR1 is MNHNS and CDR2 SASEGT. In DNA form, the CDR3 reads TGTGCCAGCAGCTATACAGGGGGCAATCAGCCCCAGCATTTT. It codes for CASSYTGGNQPQHF.

Remarks on this clone: The conserved phenylalanine or tryptophan is not found at the CDR3 terminus, so this likely reflects a read error. J is TRBJ1-2 and V is TRBV4-1; 8 bases line up with TRBD1. Looked up from germline, CDR1 is MGHRA and CDR2 is YSYEKL. CDR3 length: 14 residues. J gave up 6 bases and V 4 bases, and 7 bases lay outside the gene matches. CDR3 nucleotide sequence: TGCGCCAGCAGCCTGACAGGGGATGAAAATGGCTACACCCTC. Translated: CASSLTGDENGYTL.

The chain combines TRBV11-3 with TRBJ1-5; no clear D. V was cut by 0 bases and J by 1 base, with 7 bases left in between. This CDR3 region has 15 residues. Germline loops: CDR1 SGHNT, CDR2 YENEEA. In DNA, the CDR3 is TGTGCCAGCAGCTTAGATATGGAGAGCAATCAGCCCCAGCATTTT. This encodes CASSLDMESNQPQHF.

The V gene is TRBV27, the J gene TRBJ1-5; TRBD1 might be the D (5 bases). V was cut by 4 bases and J by 7 bases, with 8 bases left in between. The CDR3 spans 12 residues. CDR1 MNHEY and CDR2 SMNVEV come from the germline V gene (reference sequence). Written as DNA, the CDR3 is TGTGCCAGCAGTTCGCAGGGACAGCCCCAGCATTTT. Protein sequence: CASSSQGQPQHF.

The chain couples TRBV19 to TRBJ2-3; 7 bases match TRBD2. CDR3 length: 15 residues. Germline lookup yields CDR1 LNHDA and CDR2 SQIVND (reference sequence). After removal of 5 bases from V and 2 bases from J, the junction contained 7 bases not matched to a gene. CDR3 nucleotide sequence: TGTGCCAGTAGTGTTGCGCGGGGGACCACAGATACGCAGTATTTT. This codes for CASSVARGTTDTQYF.

A single count supports this clone. This rearrangement joins TRBV30 to TRBJ2-3; D may be TRBD2 (7 bases). This CDR3 is built from 15 residues. V shed 2 bases and J shed 1 base, with 13 bases lying between them. Germline V gene lookup returns CDR1 GTSNPN and CDR2 SVGIG (reference sequence). CDR3 in amino acids: CAWSLLGGGTDTQYF. As DNA, the CDR3 is TGTGCCTGGAGTCTGTTAGGGGGGGGCACAGATACGCAGTATTTT.

This rearrangement joins TRBV25-1 to TRBJ1-6, with a possible D match to TRBD1 (5 bases). The V gene's germline CDR1 is MGHDK and CDR2 SYGVNS. The CDR3 totals 15 residues. V lost 6 bases and J 9 bases, leaving 18 bases between the germline ends. CDR3 DNA sequence: TGTGCCAGCAGAGGAACCAGGGTGGGGGGTTCACCCCTCCACTTT. Residues: CASRGTRVGGSPLHF.

J is TRBJ1-4 and V is TRBV4-2; the match to TRBD1 covers 7 bases. This CDR3 region has 20 residues. Germline-derived CDR1 and CDR2 are LGHNA and YNFKEQ. J gave up 3 bases and V 2 bases, and 18 bases lay outside the gene matches. In DNA, the CDR3 is TGTGCCAGCAGCCAACATCATTTCTCACAGGGGCCGGCGGCTAATGAAAAACTGTTTTTT. It encodes CASSQHHFSQGPAANEKLFF.

With respect to this clone: At one of its ends the junction is not consistent with the germline gene, which may arise from a read error. V usage is TRBV7-7 and J usage is TRBJ2-7; D may be TRBD2 (6 bases). This CDR3 spans 13 amino acids. Germline V gene lookup returns CDR1 SSHAT and CDR2 FNYEAQ (reference sequence). CDR3 coding DNA: TGTGCTAGCAGCTTAGCGGAGGGCTACGAGCAGTACTTC. This sequence encodes CASSLAEGYEQYF.